This T cell receptor beta chain is from a study of blood T cell repertoires in COVID-19 (dated by TCRdb to 2020 to 2021). Concerning the study at large: Samples from collaborators originated in the United States, Italy and Spain and spanned both the acute and convalescent phases of COVID-19. The prospective study material was composed of cDNA or gDNA derived from T cells, B-cell-depleted T cells, or PBMCs. Subjects who had been exposed to COVID-19, were actively infected with it, or had recovered from it provided the deeply sampled blood TCRbeta repertoires that made up the dataset. The repertoires were made available in a free public database intended to serve as a resource for research on the immune response to SARS-CoV-2. Samples were obtained from the ongoing ImmuneRACE study (first 160 participants) and from some 1,200 subjects provided by 6 global collaborators. Sample metadata almost always included a de-identified subject ID, COVID-19 status, age in years and sex. HLA class I and class II types, where available, came from metadata supplied by the sample provider rather than from assay-based typing.

Relative to germline, V is 4 bases shorter and J is 4 bases shorter, with 5 bases between their ends. From its cysteine to its phenylalanine, the CDR3 spans 11 amino acids. The read is trimmed to its CDR3 DNA, 33 bases read in frame from base 1. The germline V gene encodes CDR1 SGHDT and CDR2 YYEEEE. What the research found in general, with its limitations: The quantity of clinical and demographic metadata differed by source and by participant and was supplied without curation.

The immunoSEQ Assay, a bias-controlled multiplex PCR, was used to amplify TCRbeta CDR3 regions from genomic DNA. On the study's bioinformatics: Nucleated cell counts per sample were estimated from amplification of reference gene primers within the assay. Sequence reads were collapsed and filtered to measure the absolute abundance of every unique TCRbeta CDR3 rearrangement. For each sample, productive Simpson clonality was calculated by taking the square root of Simpson's diversity index across productive rearrangements. TCRdb provides this immuneACCESS table in a form limited to in-frame rearrangements. Some clones are lacking; in checked studies, under half of them reflect an unresolved V gene, and why the rest are absent is not known. V and J calls plus clone size are reproduced from that table; the DNA served to infer D and trimming. This sample comprises fewer than 300,000 clones, 84% of them detected only once. The ten largest clones capture approximately 9% of the sample.

The collaborating institutions used their own protocols to collect whole blood in K2EDTA tubes. For TCRbeta analysis, collaborators shipped samples as frozen whole blood, isolated PBMCs, or DNA extracted from either of those sample types. For this clone: Its antigen remains undetermined. Nothing much larger sits one base from this clone, and base qualities are not available. Other nucleotide sequences in the sample specify the same CDR3.

Sequencing input: peripheral blood. The chain is made from TRBV5-6 and TRBJ1-2, with the D gene too uncertain to name. The clonotype comes from a human donor in a cohort sampled during active COVID-19. The CDR3 reads CASSRSYGYTF. The nucleotide sequence reads as follows: TGTGCCAGCAGCCGGAGCTATGGCTACACCTTC.